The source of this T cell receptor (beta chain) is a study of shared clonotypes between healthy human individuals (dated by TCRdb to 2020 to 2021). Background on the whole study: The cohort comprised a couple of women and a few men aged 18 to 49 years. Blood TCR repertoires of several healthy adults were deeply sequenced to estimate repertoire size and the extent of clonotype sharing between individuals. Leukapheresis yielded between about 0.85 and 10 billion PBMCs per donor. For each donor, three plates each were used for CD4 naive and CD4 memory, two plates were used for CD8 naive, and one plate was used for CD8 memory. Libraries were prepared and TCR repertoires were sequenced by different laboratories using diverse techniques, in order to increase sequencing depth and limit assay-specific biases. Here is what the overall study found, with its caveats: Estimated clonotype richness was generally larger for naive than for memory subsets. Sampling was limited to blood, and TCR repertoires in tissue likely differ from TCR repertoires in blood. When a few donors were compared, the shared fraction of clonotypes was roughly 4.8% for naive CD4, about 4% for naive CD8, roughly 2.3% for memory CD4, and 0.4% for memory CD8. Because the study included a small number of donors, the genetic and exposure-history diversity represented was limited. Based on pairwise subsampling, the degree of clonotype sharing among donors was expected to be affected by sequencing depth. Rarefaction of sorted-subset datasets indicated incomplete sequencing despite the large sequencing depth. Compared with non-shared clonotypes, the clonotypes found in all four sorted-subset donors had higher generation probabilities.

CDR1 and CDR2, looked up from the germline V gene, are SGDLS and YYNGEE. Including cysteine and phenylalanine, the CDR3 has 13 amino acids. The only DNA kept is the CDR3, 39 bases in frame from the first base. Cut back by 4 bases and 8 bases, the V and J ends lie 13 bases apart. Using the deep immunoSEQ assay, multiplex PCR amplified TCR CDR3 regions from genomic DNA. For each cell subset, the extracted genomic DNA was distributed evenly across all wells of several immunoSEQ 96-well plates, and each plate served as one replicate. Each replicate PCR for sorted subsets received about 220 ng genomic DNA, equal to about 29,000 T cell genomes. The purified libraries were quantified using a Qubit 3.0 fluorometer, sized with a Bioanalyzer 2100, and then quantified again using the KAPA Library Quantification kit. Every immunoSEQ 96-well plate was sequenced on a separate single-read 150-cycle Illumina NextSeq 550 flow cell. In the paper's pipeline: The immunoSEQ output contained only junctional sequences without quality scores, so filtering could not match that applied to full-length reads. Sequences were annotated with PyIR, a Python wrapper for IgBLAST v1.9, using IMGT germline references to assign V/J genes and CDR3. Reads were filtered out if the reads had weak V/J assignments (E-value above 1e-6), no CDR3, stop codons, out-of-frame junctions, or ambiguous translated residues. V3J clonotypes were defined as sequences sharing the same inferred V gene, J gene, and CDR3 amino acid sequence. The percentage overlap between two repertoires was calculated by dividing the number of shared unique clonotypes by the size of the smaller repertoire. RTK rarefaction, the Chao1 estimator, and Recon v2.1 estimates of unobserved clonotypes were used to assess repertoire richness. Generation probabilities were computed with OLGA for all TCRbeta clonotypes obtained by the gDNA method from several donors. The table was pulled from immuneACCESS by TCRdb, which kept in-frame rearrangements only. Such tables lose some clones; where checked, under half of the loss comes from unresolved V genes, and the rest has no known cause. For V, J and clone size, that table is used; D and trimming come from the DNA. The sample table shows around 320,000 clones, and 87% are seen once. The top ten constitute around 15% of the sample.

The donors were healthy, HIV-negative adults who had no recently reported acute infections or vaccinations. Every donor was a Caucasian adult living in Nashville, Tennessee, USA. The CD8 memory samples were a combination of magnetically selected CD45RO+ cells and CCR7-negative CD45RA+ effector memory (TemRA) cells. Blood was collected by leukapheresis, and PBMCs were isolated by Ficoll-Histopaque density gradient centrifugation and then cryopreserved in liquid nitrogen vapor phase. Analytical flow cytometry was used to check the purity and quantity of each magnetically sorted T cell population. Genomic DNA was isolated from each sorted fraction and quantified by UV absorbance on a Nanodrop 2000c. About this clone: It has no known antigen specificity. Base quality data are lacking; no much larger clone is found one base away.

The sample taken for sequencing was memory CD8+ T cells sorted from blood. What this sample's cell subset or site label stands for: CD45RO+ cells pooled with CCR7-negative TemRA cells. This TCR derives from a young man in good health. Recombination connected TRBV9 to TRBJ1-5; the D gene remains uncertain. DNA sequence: TGTGCCAGCAGCCAACTGGGCGGGGAGCCCCAGCATTTT. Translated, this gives CASSQLGGEPQHF. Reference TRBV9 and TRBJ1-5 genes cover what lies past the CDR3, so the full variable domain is DSGVTQTPKHLITATGQRVTLRCSPRSGDLSVYWYQQSLDQGLQFLIQYYNGEERAKGNILERFSAQQFPDLHSELNLSSLELGDSALYFCASSQLGGEPQHFGDGTRLSIL.